The clone carrying this T cell receptor (beta chain) is classed as medium-sized. This sample was included in a study of blood T cell repertoires in COVID-19. Across the whole study: The United States, Italy and Spain were the sources of the acute and convalescent COVID-19 samples. Sample material is recorded as cDNA or gDNA derived from T cells, B-cell-depleted T cells, or PBMCs.

This CDR3 region has 17 residues. Trimming took 0 bases from V and 4 from J; bases not matched to a gene: 8. Germline assignment: CDR1 MNHEY and CDR2 SMNVEV (reference sequence). In the authors' workflow: Researchers report that nucleated cell counts were estimated from reference gene primer amplification. Profiled with immunoSEQ multiplex PCR; TCRdb holds only in-frame clones, not every one. Clone size and the V and J calls come from that table; the DNA yielded D and trimming. The repertoire holds about 84,000 clones, with approximately 80% as singletons. The rearrangement uses TRBV27 and TRBJ2-3; TRBD1 matches 9 bases. This clonotype was obtained from a man between 65 and 85 years old with acute or convalescent COVID-19. The specimen was peripheral blood. The CDR3 coding sequence is TGTGCCAGCAGTTTATCAAGGGGACAGGGCCTGCCAGATACGCAGTATTTT. Protein sequence: CASSLSRGQGLPDTQYF.